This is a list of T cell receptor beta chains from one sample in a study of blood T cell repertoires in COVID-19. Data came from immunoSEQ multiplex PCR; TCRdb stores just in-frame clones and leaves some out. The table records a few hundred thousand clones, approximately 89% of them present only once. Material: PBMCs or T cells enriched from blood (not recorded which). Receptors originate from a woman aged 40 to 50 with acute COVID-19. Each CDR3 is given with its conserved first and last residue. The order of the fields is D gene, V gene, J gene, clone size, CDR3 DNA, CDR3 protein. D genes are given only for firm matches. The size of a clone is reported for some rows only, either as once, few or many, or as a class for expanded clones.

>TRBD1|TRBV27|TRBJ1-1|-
TGTGCCAGCAGTCTCCCAGACAGGGTAAATGAAGCTTTCTTT
CASSLPDRVNEAFF
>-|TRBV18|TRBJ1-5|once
TGTGCCAGCTCACCTTACCAGGGTAATCAGCCCCAGCATTTT
CASSPYQGNQPQHF
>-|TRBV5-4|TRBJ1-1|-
TGTGCCAGCAGCTTGGGAGGGCAGAACACTGAAGCTTTCTTT
CASSLGGQNTEAFF
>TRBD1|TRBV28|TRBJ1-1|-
TGTGCCGGAGGACAGGGGAGGGGCACTGAAGCTTTCTTT
CAGGQGRGTEAFF
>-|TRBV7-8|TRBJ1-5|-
TGTGCCAGCAGCTCTAACAGGCTGAGTCAGCCCCAGCATTTT
CASSSNRLSQPQHF
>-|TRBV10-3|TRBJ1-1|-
TGTGCCATCAGTGAGTTCGACCCAGGGAACACTGAAGCTTTCTTT
CAISEFDPGNTEAFF
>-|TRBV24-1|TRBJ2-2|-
TGTGCCACCAGTGATTTGCCTACGACTACCACCCCCGGGGAGCTGTTTTTT
CATSDLPTTTTPGELFF
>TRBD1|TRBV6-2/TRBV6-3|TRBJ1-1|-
TGTGCCAGCAGCCGGACAGGGGGCGTGAACACTGAAGCTTTCTTT
CASSRTGGVNTEAFF
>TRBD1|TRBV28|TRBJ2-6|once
TGTGCCAGCAGTTTGTACAGGGGAGCTTCTGGGGCCAACGTCCTGACTTTC
CASSLYRGASGANVLTF
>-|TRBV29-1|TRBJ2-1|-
TGCAGCCCACTGTTCATGGGGAGTGGGGGGTACAATGAGCAGTTCTTC
CSPLFMGSGGYNEQFF
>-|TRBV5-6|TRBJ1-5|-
TGTGCCAGCAGCTTGTTCACAGGGAGCAATCAGCCCCAGCATTTT
CASSLFTGSNQPQHF
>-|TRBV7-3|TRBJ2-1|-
TGTGCCAGCAGCTTAGGTGGTGCTAGCAATGAGCAGTTCTTC
CASSLGGASNEQFF
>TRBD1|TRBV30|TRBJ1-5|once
TGTGCCTGGTCCCCCTCCGGGACAGATAATCAGCCCCAGCATTTT
CAWSPSGTDNQPQHF
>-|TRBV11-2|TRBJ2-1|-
TGTGCCAGCAGCTTCGACGGGGATGAGCAGTTCTTC
CASSFDGDEQFF
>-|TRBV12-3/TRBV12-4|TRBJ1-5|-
TGTGCCAGCAGTTTGACATCCGATCAGCCCCAGCATTTT
CASSLTSDQPQHF
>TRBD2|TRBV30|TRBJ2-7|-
TGTGCCTGGAGTGTACAGCTAGCGGGATACGAGCAGTACTTC
CAWSVQLAGYEQYF
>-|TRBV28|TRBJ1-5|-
TGTGCCAGCATGGCGCAGGCGAATCAGCCCCAGCATTTT
CASMAQANQPQHF
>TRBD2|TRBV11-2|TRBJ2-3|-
TGTGCCAGCAGCTTAGGGACTAGCGGGAAATATATGGATACGCAGTATTTT
CASSLGTSGKYMDTQYF
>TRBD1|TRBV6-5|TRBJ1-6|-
TGTGCCAGCAGTTACGACACAGGGGTTACCACCCTCCACTTT
CASSYDTGVTTLHF
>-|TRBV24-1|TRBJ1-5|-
TGTGCCACCAGTGATGCAGGGGCGGGGGCAGACAATCAGCCCCAGCATTTT
CATSDAGAGADNQPQHF
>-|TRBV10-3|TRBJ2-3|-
TGTGCCGCAGAGGACGGGGGCACAGATACGCAGTATTTT
CAAEDGGTDTQYF
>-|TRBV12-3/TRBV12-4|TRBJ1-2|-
TGTGCCAGCATGGCAGGGCCGGGCGTAGGCTACACCTTC
CASMAGPGVGYTF
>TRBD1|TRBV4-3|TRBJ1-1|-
TGCGCCAGCAGCCAAGCCCCCGGGACAGGGAACACTGAAGCTTTCTTT
CASSQAPGTGNTEAFF
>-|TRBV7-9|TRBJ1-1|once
TGTGCCAGCAGCATACAAGAACCTGAAGCTTTCTTT
CASSIQEPEAFF
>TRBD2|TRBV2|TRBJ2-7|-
TGTGCCAGCCAAGTGACTAGCGCTACCTACGAGCAGTACTTC
CASQVTSATYEQYF
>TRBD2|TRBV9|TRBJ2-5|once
TGTGCCAGCAGCGGAGGACTAGCGGGAGCCCAAGAGACCCAGTACTTC
CASSGGLAGAQETQYF
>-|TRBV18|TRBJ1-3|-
TGTGCCAGCTCCAGGGGTTCTACTGGAAACACCATATATTTT
CASSRGSTGNTIYF
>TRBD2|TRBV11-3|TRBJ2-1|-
TGTGCCAGCAGCTCACCCCGGGGACTAGCGTCAGAAGGGGAACAGTTCTTC
CASSSPRGLASEGEQFF
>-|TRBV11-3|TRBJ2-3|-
TGTGCCAGCAGGGAAGGGTCGACTAATACAGATACGCAGTATTTT
CASREGSTNTDTQYF
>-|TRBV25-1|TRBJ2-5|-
TGTGCCAGCAGCCCCGGGCGGGGTCGGCAAGAGACCCAGTACTTC
CASSPGRGRQETQYF
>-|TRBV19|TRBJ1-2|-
TGTGCCAGTAGTATTTACTCAGGACTCATTAACTATGGCTACACCTTC
CASSIYSGLINYGYTF
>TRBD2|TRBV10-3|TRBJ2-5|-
TGTGCCATCAGTGCAGGGACTAGCGGGAGGTACCAAGAGACCCAGTACTTC
CAISAGTSGRYQETQYF
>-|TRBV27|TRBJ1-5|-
TGTGCCAGCAGTTTATGGGGGGAGAGCGGACAGCCCCAGCATTTT
CASSLWGESGQPQHF
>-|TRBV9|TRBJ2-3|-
TGTGCCAGCAGCGTAGAGCAAGATACGCAGTATTTT
CASSVEQDTQYF
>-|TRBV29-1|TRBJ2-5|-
TGCAGCGTTGAAAGGGTAGGGGGAGAGACCCAGTACTTC
CSVERVGGETQYF